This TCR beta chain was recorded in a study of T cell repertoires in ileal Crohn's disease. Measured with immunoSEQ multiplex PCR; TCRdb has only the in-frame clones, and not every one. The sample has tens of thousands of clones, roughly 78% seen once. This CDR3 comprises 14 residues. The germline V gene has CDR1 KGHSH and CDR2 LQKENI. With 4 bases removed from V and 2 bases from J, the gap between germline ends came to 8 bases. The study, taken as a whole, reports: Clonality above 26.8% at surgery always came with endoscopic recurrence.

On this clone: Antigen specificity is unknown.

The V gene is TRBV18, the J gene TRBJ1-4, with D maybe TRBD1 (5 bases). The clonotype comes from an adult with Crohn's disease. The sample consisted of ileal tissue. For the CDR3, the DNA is TGTGCCAGCTCACTGGGGACTACTAATGAAAAACTGTTTTTT. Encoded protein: CASSLGTTNEKLFF.